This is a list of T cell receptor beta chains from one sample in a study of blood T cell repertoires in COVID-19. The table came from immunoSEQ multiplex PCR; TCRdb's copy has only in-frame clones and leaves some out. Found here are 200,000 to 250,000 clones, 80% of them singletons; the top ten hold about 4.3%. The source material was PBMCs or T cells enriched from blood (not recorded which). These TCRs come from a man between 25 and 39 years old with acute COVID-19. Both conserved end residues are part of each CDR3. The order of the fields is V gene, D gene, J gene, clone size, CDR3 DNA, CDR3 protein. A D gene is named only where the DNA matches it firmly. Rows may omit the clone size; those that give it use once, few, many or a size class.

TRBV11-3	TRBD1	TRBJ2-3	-	TGTGCCAGCAGTTACGGGACAGGGCCTAGCACAGATACGCAGTATTTT	CASSYGTGPSTDTQYF
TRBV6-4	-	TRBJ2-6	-	TGTGCCAGCAGCAAGGAGGGGTCTGGGGCCAACGTCCTGACTTTC	CASSKEGSGANVLTF
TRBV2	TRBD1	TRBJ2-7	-	TGTGCCAGCAGTGGGGGACAGGGGGTACCCTACGAGCAGTACTTC	CASSGGQGVPYEQYF
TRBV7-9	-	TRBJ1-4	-	TGTGCCAGCAGCTTAAGGTCGGCGGAGACTAATGAAAAACTGTTTTTT	CASSLRSAETNEKLFF
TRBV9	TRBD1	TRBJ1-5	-	TGTGCCAGCAGCCAGGGGGCCGTGGATCAGCCCCAGCATTTT	CASSQGAVDQPQHF
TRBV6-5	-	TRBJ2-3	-	TGTGCCAGCAGACCCGGGACTGACACAGATACGCAGTATTTT	CASRPGTDTDTQYF
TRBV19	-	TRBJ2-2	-	TGTGCCAGCGGGACTCCACTAACCGGGGAGCTGTTTTTT	CASGTPLTGELFF
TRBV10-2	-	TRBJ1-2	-	TGCGCCAGCCGCCCAACGCAGGTGAGCGGCTACACCTTC	CASRPTQVSGYTF
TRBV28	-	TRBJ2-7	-	TGTGCCAGCAGTTTTATCTACGAGCAGTACTTC	CASSFIYEQYF
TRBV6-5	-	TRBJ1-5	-	TGTGCCTGCGGACCGGGAGCCGATCAGCCCCAGCATTTT	CACGPGADQPQHF
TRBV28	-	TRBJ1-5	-	TGTGCCAGCAACAGGTGGGGCAACGAGCAGCCCCAGCATTTT	CASNRWGNEQPQHF
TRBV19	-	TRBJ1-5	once	TGTGCCAGTAGTATTGAAGGGGGTAGCAATCAGCCCCAGCATTTT	CASSIEGGSNQPQHF
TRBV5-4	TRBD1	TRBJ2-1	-	TGTGCCAGCAGCTTTGGGGGGACAGGCTACAATGAGCAGTTCTTC	CASSFGGTGYNEQFF
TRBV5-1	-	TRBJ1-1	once	TGCGCCAGCAGCGGGCTGGGGCTTGCGACTGAAGCTTTCTTT	CASSGLGLATEAFF
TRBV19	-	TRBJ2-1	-	TGTGCCAGTTCACAGGGTACGGTCTACAATGAGCAGTTCTTC	CASSQGTVYNEQFF
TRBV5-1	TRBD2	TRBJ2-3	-	TGCGCCAGCAGCTTGGGGGCTAGCGGGGGGAACCCAGATACGCAGTATTTT	CASSLGASGGNPDTQYF
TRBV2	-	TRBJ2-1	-	TGTGCCAGCAGTCCCCAAGTCCTGAGAGGCATTGGTGAGCAGTTCTTC	CASSPQVLRGIGEQFF
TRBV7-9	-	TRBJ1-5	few	TGTGCCAGCAGCTTTGCCGGGGTCAATCAGCCCCAGCATTTT	CASSFAGVNQPQHF
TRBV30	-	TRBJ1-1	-	TGTGCCTGGAGTTCGGGCACTGAAGCTTTCTTT	CAWSSGTEAFF
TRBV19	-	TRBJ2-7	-	TGTGCCAGTAGTATAGGTCAAGGAGACTACGAGCAGTACTTC	CASSIGQGDYEQYF
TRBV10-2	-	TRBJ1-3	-	TGCGCCAGCAGTGAGTTAGACACCATATATTTT	CASSELDTIYF
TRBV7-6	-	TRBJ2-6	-	TGTGCCAGCAGCCCGATTACGGGGGGGGCCAACGTCCTGACTTTC	CASSPITGGANVLTF
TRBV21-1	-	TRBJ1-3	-	TGTGCCAGCAGCCAAAAAACACAGTCCTCTGGAAACACCATATATTTT	CASSQKTQSSGNTIYF
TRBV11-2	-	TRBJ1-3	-	TGTGCCAGCAGCTTAGGGGCAGTCTCTGGAAACACCATATATTTT	CASSLGAVSGNTIYF
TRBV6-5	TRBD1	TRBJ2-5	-	TGTGCCAGCTTTGACAGGGACGTCCGGGGAGAGACCCAGTACTTC	CASFDRDVRGETQYF
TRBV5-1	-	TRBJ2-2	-	TGCGCCAGCGTCGGGACAAACACCGGGGAGCTGTTTTTT	CASVGTNTGELFF
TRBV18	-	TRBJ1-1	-	TGTGCCAGCTCACGACCTCCCGGACAGCACGGGAACACTGAAGCTTTCTTT	CASSRPPGQHGNTEAFF
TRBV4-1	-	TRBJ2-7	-	TGCGCCAGCAGCCTCAACTCCTACGAGCAGTACTTC	CASSLNSYEQYF
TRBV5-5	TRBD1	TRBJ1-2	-	TGTGCCAGCAGCTCGGACAGGGGGATCTATGGCTACACCTTC	CASSSDRGIYGYTF
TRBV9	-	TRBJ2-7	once	TGTGCCAGCAGCGTAATGCAGGGGTCCGAGCAGTACTTC	CASSVMQGSEQYF
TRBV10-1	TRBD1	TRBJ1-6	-	TGCGCCAGCAGCACCGGGACAGGGCCTTCACCCCTCCACTTT	CASSTGTGPSPLHF
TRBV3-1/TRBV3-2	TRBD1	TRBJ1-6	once	TGTGCCAGCAGCCAAGGTGGACAGGGGTGGTCACCCCTCCACTTT	CASSQGGQGWSPLHF
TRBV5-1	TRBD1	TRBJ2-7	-	TGCGCCAGCAGCTACTCCCAGGGGGCCTACGAGCAGTACTTC	CASSYSQGAYEQYF
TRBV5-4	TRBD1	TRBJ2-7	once	TGTGCCAGCGCTCGGACAGGGAACTACGAGCAGTACTTC	CASARTGNYEQYF
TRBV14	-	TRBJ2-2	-	TGTGCCAGCAGCCAGGGCGGGTATGACACCGGGGAGCTGTTTTTT	CASSQGGYDTGELFF
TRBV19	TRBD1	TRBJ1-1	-	TGTGCCAGTAGTGCCCCCCGGGGACAGGGAGGCACTGAAGCTTTCTTT	CASSAPRGQGGTEAFF
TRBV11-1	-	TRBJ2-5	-	TGTGCCAGCAGCTTAGAACAGCCACAAGAGACCCAGTACTTC	CASSLEQPQETQYF
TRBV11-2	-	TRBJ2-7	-	TGTGCCAGCAGCCTAGACAGGTTAACCTACGAGCAGTACTTC	CASSLDRLTYEQYF
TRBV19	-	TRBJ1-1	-	TGTGCCAGTCACCAAGGATGGGCAGCTAACACTGAAGCTTTCTTT	CASHQGWAANTEAFF
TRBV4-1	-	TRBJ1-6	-	TGCGCCAGCAGCCAGAGGACAGACCCTACCAATTCACCCCTCCACTTT	CASSQRTDPTNSPLHF
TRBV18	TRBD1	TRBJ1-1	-	TGTGCCAGCTCATCTGGACAGGGCGCTGAAGCTTTCTTT	CASSSGQGAEAFF
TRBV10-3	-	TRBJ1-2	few	TGTGCCATCAGTCTGGGACTGGGGGACTATGGCTACACCTTC	CAISLGLGDYGYTF
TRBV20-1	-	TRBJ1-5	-	TGCAGTGCTAGTAAGGGGGTTGGCAATCAGCCCCAGCATTTT	CSASKGVGNQPQHF
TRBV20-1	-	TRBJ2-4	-	TGCAGTGCTAGTTTCCCTTCTGCGCGAGGAGTCCAAACGCCACTAGCCAAAAACATTCAGTACTTC	CSASFPSARGVQTPLAKNIQYF
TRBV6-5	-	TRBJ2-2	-	TGTGCCAGCAACCCTTACCCAGCGAACACCGGGGAGCTGTTTTTT	CASNPYPANTGELFF
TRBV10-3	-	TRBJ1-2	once	TGTGCCATCAGTGAGTCGGAGTTCTATGGCTACACCTTC	CAISESEFYGYTF
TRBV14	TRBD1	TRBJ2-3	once	TGTGCCAGCAGCCTTACAGGGGCGGATACGCAGTATTTT	CASSLTGADTQYF
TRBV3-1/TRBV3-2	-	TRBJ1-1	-	TGTGCCAGCAGGGGGGACATGTCGAAGTTCCAAGCTTTCTTT	CASRGDMSKFQAFF
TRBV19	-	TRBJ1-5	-	TGTGCCAGTAGCCGCCGGACAGAGCTAATAGCAGGTCAGCCCCAGCATTTT	CASSRRTELIAGQPQHF
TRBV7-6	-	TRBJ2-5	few	TGTGCCAGCAGCTCCCCCAGTAAGACCCAGTACTTC	CASSSPSKTQYF
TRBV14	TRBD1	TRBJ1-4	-	TGTGCCAGCAGCCCTCGACAGGGGAGAAGTGAAAAACTGTTTTTT	CASSPRQGRSEKLFF
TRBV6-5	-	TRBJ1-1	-	TGTGCCAGCAGGGAGGGGAACACTGAAGCTTTCTTT	CASREGNTEAFF
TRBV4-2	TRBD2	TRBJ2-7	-	TGTGCCAGCAGCCAAGGGGGGACTAGCGGGGTCCATAGGCAGTACTTC	CASSQGGTSGVHRQYF
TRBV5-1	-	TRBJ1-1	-	TGCGCCAGCAGCTTGAATCCCAGACAGAACACTGAAGCTTTCTTT	CASSLNPRQNTEAFF
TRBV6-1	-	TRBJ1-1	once	TGTGCCAGCAGTGAAGACTTGACAGATGAAGCTTTCTTT	CASSEDLTDEAFF
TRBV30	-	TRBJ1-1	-	TGTGCCTGGCAGAGGACTGAAAAAGCTTTCTTT	CAWQRTEKAFF
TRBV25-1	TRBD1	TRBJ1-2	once	TGTGCCAGCAGTGAAAATAGCGGACAGGTCTATGGCTACACCTTC	CASSENSGQVYGYTF
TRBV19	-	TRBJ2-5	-	TGTGCCAGTATCTCGCTAGCCCTTCCCATTCAAGAGACCCAGTACTTC	CASISLALPIQETQYF
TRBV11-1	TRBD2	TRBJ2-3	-	TGTGCCAGCAGCTTTGAGGGCGGGGGAGGGCATCGTACGCAGTATTTT	CASSFEGGGGHRTQYF
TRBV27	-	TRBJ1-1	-	TGTGCCAGCAGTCCCTACAGAGAGACTGAAGCTTTCTTT	CASSPYRETEAFF